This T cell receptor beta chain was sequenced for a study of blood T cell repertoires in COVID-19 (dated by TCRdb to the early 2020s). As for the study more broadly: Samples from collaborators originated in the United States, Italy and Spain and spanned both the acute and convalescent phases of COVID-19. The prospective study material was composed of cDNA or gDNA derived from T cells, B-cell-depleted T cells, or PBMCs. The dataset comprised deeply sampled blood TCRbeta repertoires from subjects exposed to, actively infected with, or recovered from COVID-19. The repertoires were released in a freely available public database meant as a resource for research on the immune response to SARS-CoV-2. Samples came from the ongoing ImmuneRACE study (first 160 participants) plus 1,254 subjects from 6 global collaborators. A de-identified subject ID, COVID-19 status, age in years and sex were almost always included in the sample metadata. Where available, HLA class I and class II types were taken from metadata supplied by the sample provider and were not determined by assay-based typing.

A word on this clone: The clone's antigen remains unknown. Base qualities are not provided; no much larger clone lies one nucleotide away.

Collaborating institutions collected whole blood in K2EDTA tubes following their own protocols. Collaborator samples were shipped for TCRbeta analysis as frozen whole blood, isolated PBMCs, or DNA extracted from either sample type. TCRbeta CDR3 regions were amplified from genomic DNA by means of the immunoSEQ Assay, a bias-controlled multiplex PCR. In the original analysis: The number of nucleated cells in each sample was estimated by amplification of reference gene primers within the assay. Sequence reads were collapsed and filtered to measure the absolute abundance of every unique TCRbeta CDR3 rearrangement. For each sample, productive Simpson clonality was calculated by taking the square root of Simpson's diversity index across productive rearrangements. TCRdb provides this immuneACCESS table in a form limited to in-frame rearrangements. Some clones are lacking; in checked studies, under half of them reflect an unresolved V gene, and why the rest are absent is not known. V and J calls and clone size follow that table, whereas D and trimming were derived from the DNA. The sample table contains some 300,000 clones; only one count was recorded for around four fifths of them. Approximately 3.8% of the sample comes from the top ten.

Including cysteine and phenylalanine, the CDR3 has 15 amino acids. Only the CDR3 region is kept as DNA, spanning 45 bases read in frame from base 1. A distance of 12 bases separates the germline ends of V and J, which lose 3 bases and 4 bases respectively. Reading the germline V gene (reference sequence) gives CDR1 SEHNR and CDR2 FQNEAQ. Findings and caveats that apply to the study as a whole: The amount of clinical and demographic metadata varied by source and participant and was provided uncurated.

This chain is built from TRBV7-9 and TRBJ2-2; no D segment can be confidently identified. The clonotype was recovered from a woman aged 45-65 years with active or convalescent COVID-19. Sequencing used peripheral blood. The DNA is TGTGCCAGCAGCTTCGGTCTAGTGGGCACCGGGGAGCTGTTTTTT. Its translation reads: CASSFGLVGTGELFF.